The 18 T cell receptor beta chains below come from one sample, sequenced in a study of siplizumab effects on memory and regulatory T cells. The assay was immunoSEQ multiplex PCR, and TCRdb's table has in-frame clones only and misses some. Of some 100,000 clones in the sample, 94% were seen once. Sequencing input: Tregs sorted from blood. These receptors were obtained from a human donor in good health.

J is TRBJ2-4 and V is TRBV7-2; D is perhaps TRBD2 (5 bases). V was clipped by 6 bases and J by 4 bases, with 13 bases between them. Germline V lookup: CDR1 SGHTA, CDR2 FQGNSA. The CDR3 spans 14 residues. CDR3 loop: CASSTAPGKNIQYF. The CDR3 DNA reads as TGTGCCAGCAGTACCGCCCCGGGGAAAAACATTCAGTACTTC.

V gene TRBV5-4 combines with J gene TRBJ1-2; no clear D gene. From germline, CDR1 is SGHNT and CDR2 YYREEE (reference sequence). This CDR3 comprises 15 residues. Between the trimmed V and J ends, which lost 0 bases and 2 bases, there was a span of 11 bases. The CDR3 nucleotides read TGTGCCAGCAGCTTGGTTTCGGCAGTGAACTATGGCTACACCTTC. Translating gives CASSLVSAVNYGYTF.

J is TRBJ2-2 and V is TRBV6-5, with TRBD1 matching 7 bases. The V and J ends lost 6 bases and 0 bases, in that order; junction bases with no gene match: 4. The CDR3 is 15 amino acids. Germline V gives CDR1 MNHEY, CDR2 SVGAGI. The chain's CDR3 is CASRRTGANTGELFF. For the CDR3, the DNA is TGTGCCAGCAGACGCACAGGGGCGAACACCGGGGAGCTGTTTTTT.

The chain is built from TRBV30 and TRBJ2-7; 7 positions match TRBD1. This CDR3 spans 15 amino acids. With 4 bases clipped from V and 5 bases from J, the junction kept 14 bases outside the gene matches. In germline, CDR1 is GTSNPN, CDR2 SVGIG (reference sequence). The CDR3 region has the DNA TGTGCCTGGATTCTTCGGACAGGTAGATCCCACGAGCAGTACTTC. Translation: CAWILRTGRSHEQYF.

To note about this clone: Other nucleotide sequences in the sample specify the same CDR3. The chain uses TRBV19 and TRBJ2-3, with a weak D call TRBD2 (6 bases). The V end lost 5 bases, the J end lost 0 bases, and 12 bases lay between the germline ends. This CDR3 contains 15 residues. Germline loops: CDR1 LNHDA, CDR2 SQIVND (reference sequence). CDR3 loop: CASSHRGLSTDTQYF. The DNA of the CDR3 is TGTGCCAGTAGTCATCGGGGACTGAGCACAGATACGCAGTATTTT.

This chain joins TRBV6-5 and TRBJ2-7; D possibly corresponds to TRBD1 (6 bases). This CDR3 contains 11 residues. Trimming took 9 bases from V and 3 from J, leaving 9 bases between them. CDR1 and CDR2 (germline): MNHEY, SVGAGI. CDR3 sequence reads: CASSRGYEQYF. The CDR3 DNA reads as TGTGCCAGTTCCAGGGGCTACGAGCAGTACTTC.

The chain is built from TRBV23-1 and TRBJ1-3, with D uncertain. TRBV23-1 is classed as an ORF, of uncertain function. Trimming removed 2 bases at V and 1 base at J, with 12 bases between. The CDR3 sequence is 16 residues long. The CDR3 loop is CASSQKGRRSGNTIYF. CDR3 nucleotide sequence: TGCGCCAGCAGTCAAAAGGGAAGGCGGTCTGGAAACACCATATATTTT.

The table lists this clone with a count of one. The rearrangement links TRBV9 to TRBJ2-1; TRBD2 matches at 13 bases. The CDR3 runs 17 residues. V lost 4 bases and J lost 7; bases outside the gene matches: 11. Per the germline V gene, CDR1 is SGDLS and CDR2 is YYNGEE. The DNA of the CDR3 is TGTGCCAGCAGCATAGGGACTAGCGGGACATTAAGAAATGAGCAGTTCTTC. Protein: CASSIGTSGTLRNEQFF.

V and J are TRBV18 and TRBJ2-5; D may be TRBD1 or TRBD2 (6 bases each). Germline V gene sequence: CDR1 KGHSH, CDR2 LQKENI. Deletions cut 0 bases from V and 5 bases from J, with 16 bases between. The CDR3 runs 16 residues. CDR3 protein: CASSPPSGAYDETQYF. CDR3 in DNA: TGTGCCAGCTCACCACCCTCGGGGGCTTATGACGAGACCCAGTACTTC. The whole variable domain, remainder taken from reference TRBV18 and TRBJ2-5, is NAGVMQNPRHLVRRRGQEARLRCSPMKGHSHVYWYRQLPEEGLKFMVYLQKENIIDESGMPKERFSAEFPKEGPSILRIQQVVRGDSAAYFCASSPPSGAYDETQYFGPGTRLLVL.

The chain combines TRBV28 with TRBJ2-1; unclear D gene. The CDR3 extends over 15 amino acids. The ends were cut back, 7 bases at V and 4 bases at J, with 17 bases in the middle. Germline V CDR1 and CDR2: MDHEN, SYDVKM. The CDR3 loop is CASKRRSRLYNEQFF. The CDR3 region has the DNA TGTGCCAGCAAGAGACGCTCCCGTCTTTACAATGAGCAGTTCTTC.

The chain couples TRBV19 to TRBJ2-3; TRBD2 agrees at 8 bases. The trim removed 3 bases at V and 0 bases at J, leaving 5 bases unmatched. CDR1 LNHDA and CDR2 SQIVND come from the germline V gene (reference sequence). The CDR3 spans 16 residues. The CDR3 reads CASSIVAGHSTDTQYF. The CDR3, as DNA: TGTGCCAGTAGTATTGTAGCGGGACATAGCACAGATACGCAGTATTTT.

The genes are TRBV23-1 and TRBJ1-1; the D is unclear. TRBV23-1 is annotated as an ORF whose role is uncertain. The CDR3 contains 10 residues. The ends were cut back, 7 bases at V and 11 bases at J, with 11 bases in the middle. The CDR3 region is CASIHPYAFF. The DNA of the CDR3 is TGCGCCAGCATTCACCCCTACGCTTTCTTT.

The chain has TRBV19 and TRBJ2-1; 8 nucleotides match TRBD2. The ends lost 2 bases at V and 1 base at J; junction bases unmatched: 10. Germline assignment: CDR1 LNHDA and CDR2 SQIVND (reference sequence). The CDR3 consists of 18 residues. In DNA form, the CDR3 reads TGTGCCAGTAGTATAATGGTTACTAGCGGAAGGTCCTACAATGAGCAGTTCTTC. Translated: CASSIMVTSGRSYNEQFF.

The genes are TRBV15 and TRBJ2-3; tentative D call: TRBD1 (6 bases). V was shortened by 5 bases and J by 0 bases, with 21 bases between the two germline ends. Germline lookup yields CDR1 LNHNV and CDR2 YYDKDF (reference sequence). The CDR3 loop spans 18 amino acids. The DNA for the CDR3 is TGTGCCACCAGCCGCAAGACAGGAGGATTTAGTAGCACAGATACGCAGTATTTT. Amino acid sequence: CATSRKTGGFSSTDTQYF.

This chain connects TRBV6-5 to TRBJ2-7, with TRBD1 matching over 7 bases. The CDR3 is 13 residues long. Germline CDR1 is MNHEY and CDR2 is SVGAGI. Trimming at V came to 5 bases and at J to 7 bases, leaving 8 bases not matched to a gene. DNA for the CDR3: TGTGCCAGCAGTCTCGACAGGGCGAGGGAGCAGTACTTC. It codes for CASSLDRAREQYF.

The gene calls are TRBV11-2 and TRBJ2-1; tentative D call: TRBD1 (6 bases). Per the germline V gene, CDR1 is SGHAT and CDR2 is FQNNGV. This CDR3 region has 15 residues. V shed 5 bases and J shed 7 bases, with 18 bases lying between them. The CDR3, as DNA: TGTGCCAGCAGCCCCCTTCCCGGACAGTCAAATGAGCAGTTCTTC. Amino acid sequence: CASSPLPGQSNEQFF.

This sequence joins TRBV28 and TRBJ2-7; TRBD2 matches at 8 bases. The CDR3 covers 13 residues. Germline V gives CDR1 MDHEN, CDR2 SYDVKM. The junction had 4 bases not matched to a gene; V was cut back by 6 bases and J by 3 bases. The DNA of the CDR3 is TGTGCCAGCAGAGTTAGCGGGGTCTACGAGCAGTACTTC. Translated, it gives CASRVSGVYEQYF. The variable domain in full, completed from reference TRBV28 and TRBJ2-7, reads DVKVTQSSRYLVKRTGEKVFLECVQDMDHENMFWYRQDPGLGLRLIYFSYDVKMKEKGDIPEGYSVSREKKERFSLILESASTNQTSMYLCASRVSGVYEQYFGPGTRLTVT.

The J gene is TRBJ1-2, the V gene TRBV5-5, with D possibly being TRBD1 (5 bases). Germline CDR1 and CDR2: SGHKS and YYEKEE (reference sequence). Trimming took off 4 bases at V and 4 bases at J, with 11 bases between the two ends. The CDR3 contains 13 residues. The CDR3 is CASSRIDSYGYTF. The DNA for the CDR3 is TGTGCCAGCAGCCGGATAGACAGCTATGGCTACACCTTC.